This TCR beta chain originates from a study of T cell changes during pregnancy in multiple sclerosis. Germline V gene lookup returns CDR1 SEHNR and CDR2 FQNEAQ (reference sequence). Trimming took 3 bases from V and 7 from J; bases not matched to a gene: 6. The CDR3 sequence is 14 residues long. This table comes from immunoSEQ multiplex PCR, and its TCRdb copy is limited to in-frame clones, with some not included. The table records about 12,000 clones, approximately 88% of them present only once. The sequenced sample was CD8+ T cells from peripheral blood mononuclear cells, obtained in the second trimester of pregnancy. This TCR was sampled from a female donor in good health, enrolled as a control in a pregnancy study. This rearrangement joins TRBV7-9 to TRBJ2-7; TRBD2 matches 10 bases. DNA of the CDR3: TGTGCCAGCAGCTTGACTAGCGGGCGGGGGGAGCAGTACTTC. It encodes CASSLTSGRGEQYF.